The next 26 T cell receptor beta chains were all read from a single sample in a study of blood T cell repertoires in COVID-19 (dated by TCRdb to 2020 to 2021). Preparation of the library involved the immunoSEQ multiplex PCR assay. In TCRdb, the immuneACCESS table is reduced to in-frame sequences with V and J assigned. These tables do not hold every clone; where another copy was compared, an unresolved V gene accounts for under half, and the others remain unexplained. Counted in this sample were 300,000 to 350,000 clones; roughly 90% of them appeared once. The ten top clones hold 2.5% to 3.5% of the sample. Sequencing was performed on peripheral blood. The receptor source for this set is a woman under 40 with COVID-19, enrolled during active disease.

The chain carries TRBV6-5 and TRBJ2-7; a possible D gene is TRBD2 (5 bases). V shed 2 bases and J shed 2 bases, with 7 bases lying between them. This CDR3 contains 13 residues. Germline CDR1 MNHEY, CDR2 SVGAGI. The CDR3 reads CASSYRETYEQYF. The DNA for the CDR3 is TGTGCCAGCAGTTACCGGGAAACCTACGAGCAGTACTTC.

The chain combines TRBV19 with TRBJ1-3; 7 bases align to TRBD1. Germline loops: CDR1 LNHDA, CDR2 SQIVND (reference sequence). The V gene end was trimmed by 5 bases and the J gene end by 3 bases; junction bases not matched to a gene: 4. The CDR3 totals 14 residues. This chain's CDR3 is CASSSTGRGNTIYF. Written as DNA, the CDR3 is TGTGCCAGTAGTTCGACAGGGCGTGGAAACACCATATATTTT.

This sequence joins TRBV28 and TRBJ2-3; 12 bases align to TRBD2. The germline CDR1 and CDR2 sequences are MDHEN and SYDVKM. The CDR3 contains 16 residues. V lost 7 bases to trimming and J lost 0 bases; unmatched junction nucleotides: 5. CDR3 sequence (DNA): TGTGCCAGCACCCCGGGACTAGCGGGTAGCACAGATACGCAGTATTTT. It is translated as CASTPGLAGSTDTQYF. The full variable domain, rest sourced from reference TRBV28 and TRBJ2-3, is DVKVTQSSRYLVKRTGEKVFLECVQDMDHENMFWYRQDPGLGLRLIYFSYDVKMKEKGDIPEGYSVSREKKERFSLILESASTNQTSMYLCASTPGLAGSTDTQYFGPGTRLTVL.

This chain connects TRBV4-1 to TRBJ2-3; 11 bases are a match to TRBD2. The ends lost 1 base at V and 2 bases at J; junction bases unmatched: 2. CDR1 and CDR2 (germline): MGHRA, YSYEKL. This CDR3 is 16 amino acids long. The CDR3 sequence is CASSQGLAGTTDTQYF. In DNA, the CDR3 is TGCGCCAGCAGCCAAGGACTAGCGGGAACCACAGATACGCAGTATTTT.

The chain couples TRBV11-2 to TRBJ2-1, with 7 nucleotides matching TRBD2. Germline V gene lookup returns CDR1 SGHAT and CDR2 FQNNGV. After removal of 2 bases from V and 3 bases from J, the junction contained 4 bases not matched to a gene. CDR3 size: 15 residues. CDR3 DNA: TGTGCCAGCAGCTTAAGCGGGGCGATCTACAATGAGCAGTTCTTC. It yields the protein CASSLSGAIYNEQFF.

V gene TRBV7-2 combines with J gene TRBJ2-7; 9 nucleotides align to TRBD1. Per germline, CDR1 SGHTA and CDR2 FQGNSA. The CDR3 has 14 amino acids. V gave up 3 bases and J gave up 2 bases; unmatched junction bases: 2. The CDR3 loop reads CASSFDRGTYEQYF. The CDR3 DNA reads TGTGCCAGCAGCTTTGACAGGGGGACCTACGAGCAGTACTTC.

The chain recombines TRBV6-4 with TRBJ2-5, with 11 positions matching TRBD2. Trimming took 4 bases from V and 5 from J; bases not matched to a gene: 6. The CDR3 is made up of 15 amino acids. Germline CDR1 reads MRHNA; CDR2 reads SNTAGT. CDR3 sequence reads: CASSVLAGGRETQYF. DNA for the CDR3: TGTGCCAGCAGTGTGCTAGCGGGAGGCAGGGAGACCCAGTACTTC.

This chain joins TRBV30 and TRBJ1-5; D may be TRBD1 (6 bases). The CDR3 totals 13 residues. Germline loops: CDR1 GTSNPN, CDR2 SVGIG (reference sequence). The V gene lost 1 base and the J gene lost 3 bases, with 7 bases spanning the gap. The CDR3 loop is CAWSGTDNQPQHF. For the CDR3, the DNA is TGTGCCTGGAGTGGGACAGACAATCAGCCCCAGCATTTT.

This sequence joins TRBV5-1 and TRBJ1-4, with 8 bases lining up with TRBD1. Trimming at V came to 1 base and at J to 4 bases, leaving 3 bases not matched to a gene. The length of the CDR3 is 15 residues. Germline lookup yields CDR1 SGHRS and CDR2 YFSETQ. CDR3 nucleotide sequence: TGCGCCAGCAGCTTGCAGGGACAGGTTAATGAAAAACTGTTTTTT. It is translated as CASSLQGQVNEKLFF.

The genes are TRBV11-2 and TRBJ1-1; 9 positions match TRBD1. Germline CDR1 is SGHAT and CDR2 is FQNNGV. The CDR3 runs 15 residues. Losses at the gene ends were 3 bases for V and 2 bases for J; bases not matched to a gene: 4. This CDR3 is CASSLLTGGNTEAFF. Here the CDR3 DNA reads TGTGCCAGCAGCTTGCTCACAGGGGGCAACACTGAAGCTTTCTTT.

The chain combines TRBV10-3 with TRBJ1-2, with D perhaps matching TRBD1 (6 bases). V lost 10 bases and J lost 4, with 10 bases in between. CDR1 ENHRY and CDR2 SYGVKD come from the germline V gene. The CDR3 sequence is 11 residues long. The CDR3 sequence: CATGDIYGYTF. CDR3 nucleotides: TGTGCCACCGGGGACATCTATGGCTACACCTTC.

This sequence joins TRBV20-1 and TRBJ2-7; TRBD2 matches 12 bases. This CDR3 spans 15 amino acids. With 3 bases clipped from V and 6 bases from J, the junction kept 9 bases outside the gene matches. CDR1 is DFQATT, CDR2 SNEGSKA, per germline (reference sequence). The CDR3 coding sequence is TGCAGTGCTAGTCCGACTCTAGCGGGAGGGCCCGAGCAGTACTTC. It codes for CSASPTLAGGPEQYF.

The chain carries TRBV30 and TRBJ2-1; 10 nucleotides agree with TRBD2. This CDR3 has 14 residues. V lost 5 bases to trimming and J lost 7 bases; unmatched junction nucleotides: 8. The germline CDR1 and CDR2 sequences are GTSNPN and SVGIG (reference sequence). The CDR3 DNA sequence: TGTGCCTGGCATACTAGCGGGGATAAGAATGAGCAGTTCTTC. Its translation: CAWHTSGDKNEQFF.

This chain connects TRBV15 to TRBJ1-1; D perhaps matches TRBD1 (6 bases). This CDR3 spans 13 amino acids. CDR1 LNHNV and CDR2 YYDKDF come from the germline V gene (reference sequence). V was trimmed by 2 bases and J by 4 bases, leaving 8 bases between them. The chain's CDR3 is CATSRNRATEAFF. In DNA form, the CDR3 reads TGTGCCACCAGCAGAAACAGGGCCACTGAAGCTTTCTTT.

The CDR3: CASSFAGGLREQFF. For the CDR3, the DNA is TGTGCCAGCAGTTTTGCGGGAGGATTGCGTGAGCAGTTCTTC. This sequence joins TRBV28 and TRBJ2-1; TRBD2 matches 8 bases. Germline trimming cut 3 bases from V and 9 bases from J; bases unmatched to any gene: 7. Germline V CDR1 and CDR2: MDHEN, SYDVKM. The CDR3 runs to 14 residues.

V and J are TRBV5-1 and TRBJ2-1, with 11 bases matching TRBD2. Looked up from germline, CDR1 is SGHRS and CDR2 is YFSETQ. V was clipped by 2 bases and J by 6 bases; unmatched bases: 7. The CDR3 has 16 amino acids. CDR3 in DNA: TGCGCCAGCAGCTTACCCCCTAGCGGGAGGTCCAATGAGCAGTTCTTC. It encodes CASSLPPSGRSNEQFF.

The V gene is TRBV6-6, the J gene TRBJ2-1; no clear D gene. CDR1 is MNHNY, CDR2 SVGAGI, per germline (reference sequence). The V end was cut by 7 bases, the J end by 6 bases, with 13 bases between. CDR3 length equals 13 residues. CDR3 sequence reads: CASTLYPLNEQFF. In nucleotides, the CDR3 is TGTGCCAGCACCCTATATCCCCTCAATGAGCAGTTCTTC.

The CDR3: CASSKEGQGYEKLFF. CDR3 nucleotide sequence: TGTGCCAGCTCCAAGGAGGGACAGGGTTATGAAAAACTGTTTTTT. V is TRBV9 and J is TRBJ1-4; TRBD1 aligns across 9 bases. The J segment lost 6 bases and the V segment lost 7 bases, leaving 10 bases of the junction unmatched. There are 15 residues in the CDR3. Germline V lookup: CDR1 SGDLS, CDR2 YYNGEE.

This sequence joins TRBV3-1 (or the pseudogene TRBV3-2) and TRBJ2-5, with TRBD1 identical over 7 bases. Germline lookup yields CDR1 LGHDT and CDR2 YNNKEL (reference sequence). CDR3 length: 16 amino acids. V dropped 1 base and J dropped 3; count of bases not matched to a gene: 8. CDR3 sequence (DNA): TGTGCCAGCAGCCAAGGGGACAGCCACCGCGAAGAGACCCAGTACTTC. Its protein is CASSQGDSHREETQYF.

The chain is built from TRBV5-1 and TRBJ1-2; 7 bases are a match to TRBD1. The CDR3 is 14 residues long. CDR1 and CDR2 from the germline V gene are SGHRS and YFSETQ. V lost 3 bases and J lost 8; bases outside the gene matches: 10. The CDR3 sequence: CASSSTGQKEGYTF. The CDR3 region has the DNA TGCGCCAGCAGCTCAACGGGACAGAAGGAAGGCTACACCTTC.

This chain uses TRBV30 with TRBJ2-7; D gene uncertain. V lost 1 base to trimming and J lost 8 bases, with 18 bases between them. The CDR3 consists of 14 residues. The germline CDR1 and CDR2 sequences are GTSNPN and SVGIG (reference sequence). This chain's CDR3 is CAWSALTELPKQYF. In DNA form, the CDR3 reads TGTGCCTGGAGTGCCCTCACCGAGCTTCCTAAGCAGTACTTC.

This rearrangement joins TRBV12-3 or TRBV12-4 to TRBJ1-6, with D maybe TRBD1 (5 bases). V gave up 6 bases and J gave up 9 bases, with 12 bases separating them. The CDR3 is 13 amino acids. The DNA for the CDR3 is TGTGCCAGCAGATTAAACCAGGGTTCACCCCTCCACTTT. The encoded protein is CASRLNQGSPLHF.

CDR3 protein: CANSGQGEHYGYTF. CDR3 DNA: TGTGCCAACTCGGGACAGGGCGAGCACTATGGCTACACCTTC. The chain employs TRBV6-5 and TRBJ1-2; 9 nucleotides line up with TRBD1. V gave up 10 bases and J gave up 3 bases; unmatched junction bases: 9. Germline CDR1 and CDR2: MNHEY and SVGAGI. The CDR3 covers 14 residues.

The chain uses TRBV11-3 and TRBJ2-5; TRBD2 might be the D (6 bases). The CDR3 totals 15 residues. Trimming left V 5 bases short and J 5 bases short, with 18 bases between. Germline V gives CDR1 SGHNT, CDR2 YENEEA. The CDR3 coding sequence is TGTGCCAGCAGCGAACGGGACTCCAAAGGGGAGACCCAGTACTTC. This gives the protein CASSERDSKGETQYF.

This chain joins TRBV11-2 and TRBJ2-7; D uncertain. The length of the CDR3 is 14 residues. V was shortened by 3 bases and J by 2 bases, with 11 bases between the two germline ends. Looked up from germline, CDR1 is SGHAT and CDR2 is FQNNGV. This CDR3 reads CASSLNMITYEQYF. The CDR3 DNA sequence: TGTGCCAGCAGCTTGAACATGATTACCTACGAGCAGTACTTC.

V gene TRBV30 combines with J gene TRBJ1-3; D possibly corresponds to TRBD1 (5 bases). The length of the CDR3 is 15 residues. The germline V gene has CDR1 GTSNPN and CDR2 SVGIG (reference sequence). Trimming removed 2 bases from V and 0 bases from J, with 11 bases in between. The CDR3 here is CAWSKGVFSGNTIYF. As DNA, the CDR3 is TGTGCCTGGAGTAAAGGGGTCTTCTCTGGAAACACCATATATTTT.